In this sample, the clone carrying this TCR beta chain turned up a few times. This record comes from a study of control samples from healthy donors and cancer patients. CDR1 and CDR2 (germline): LNHNV, YYDKDF (reference sequence). The CDR3 extends over 16 amino acids. V dropped 4 bases and J dropped 8; count of bases not matched to a gene: 9. Generated by immunoSEQ multiplex PCR, the TCRdb table keeps only in-frame clones and is missing some. The sample lists 95,000 to 100,000 clones, roughly 91% seen once, with about 7.8% in the top ten. This rearrangement joins TRBV15 to TRBJ2-1; the match to TRBD2 covers 12 bases. Sequencing used blood. This clonotype was sampled from a young man in good health. CDR3 region: CATSISGLAGGYEQFF. CDR3 coding DNA: TGTGCCACCAGCATCTCAGGGCTAGCGGGGGGGTATGAGCAGTTCTTC.